The 28 T cell receptor beta chains in this list originate from one sample, sequenced in a study of neurological immune-mediated disorders. MiXCR was run by TCRdb on the 5' RACE reads, yielding one entry per CDR3 protein. The sample carries tens of thousands of distinct CDR3 sequences, 15% to 20% recorded once. Sequencing input: PBMCs. The source is a middle-aged woman in good health.

There are many counts of this clonotype. The rearrangement links TRBV4-3 to TRBJ2-3; a weak D match, TRBD2 (6 bases). This CDR3 spans 18 amino acids. Germline V gene sequence: CDR1 LGHNA, CDR2 YSLEER. V gave up 0 bases and J gave up 6 bases, with 22 bases separating them. CDR3 amino acids: CASSQDQGGARLTDTQYF. CDR3 sequence (DNA): TGCGCCAGCAGCCAAGATCAGGGCGGGGCCAGGCTCACGGATACGCAGTATTTT.

This clonotype was seen ten or more times. The genes are TRBV4-3 and TRBJ2-3, with TRBD1 matching 7 bases. Germline V gene lookup returns CDR1 LGHNA and CDR2 YSLEER. The CDR3 is 15 residues long. V lost 1 base to trimming and J lost 4 bases; unmatched junction nucleotides: 5. CDR3 sequence reads: CASSQVVGGADTQYF. CDR3 in DNA: TGCGCCAGCAGCCAAGTGGTAGGGGGCGCAGATACGCAGTATTTT.

This clonotype has ten or more counts. The rearrangement joins TRBV5-1 to TRBJ1-1, with TRBD1 as a possible D gene (6 bases). The CDR3 contains 17 residues. Deletions cut 0 bases from V and 3 bases from J, with 18 bases between. Per germline, CDR1 SGHRS and CDR2 YFSETQ. The CDR3 sequence: CASSLAGLGAADTEAFF. The CDR3 DNA sequence: TGCGCCAGCAGCTTGGCTGGATTGGGGGCGGCCGACACTGAAGCTTTCTTT.

V usage is TRBV30 and J usage is TRBJ2-7, with a tentative D call TRBD2 (6 bases). Trimming stripped 0 bases from V and 7 bases from J, with 10 bases between. Germline V gene data show CDR1 as GTSNPN and CDR2 as SVGIG (reference sequence). The CDR3 is 12 amino acids. DNA for the CDR3: TGTGCCTGGAGTGTAGGCCGGGGGGAGCAGTACTTC. It encodes CAWSVGRGEQYF.

At least ten counts were recorded for this clonotype. The V call is TRBV7-3, the J call TRBJ2-3; possibly TRBD2 for D (7 bases). The V gene's germline CDR1 is SGHTA and CDR2 FQGTGA. This CDR3 has 14 residues. V lost 8 bases, J lost 6 bases, and 18 bases lay in between. CDR3 sequence (DNA): TGTGCCAGCGGGACGGGGGGCCTTTTTGATACGCAGTATTTT. It yields the protein CASGTGGLFDTQYF.

This clonotype was picked up many times. The chain recombines TRBV28 with TRBJ1-1; a weak D match, TRBD1 (5 bases). The germline V gene has CDR1 MDHEN and CDR2 SYDVKM. The V gene lost 2 bases and the J gene lost 3 bases, with 10 bases spanning the gap. The CDR3 is 14 residues long. CDR3: CASSLVGADTEAFF. CDR3 DNA sequence: TGTGCCAGCAGTTTAGTTGGGGCCGACACTGAAGCTTTCTTT. Full variable domain (remainder filled in from reference TRBV28 and TRBJ1-1): DVKVTQSSRYLVKRTGEKVFLECVQDMDHENMFWYRQDPGLGLRLIYFSYDVKMKEKGDIPEGYSVSREKKERFSLILESASTNQTSMYLCASSLVGADTEAFFGQGTRLTVV.

This clonotype has ten or more counts. The genes are TRBV14 and TRBJ1-2, with no clear D. Germline assignment: CDR1 SGHDN and CDR2 FVKESK. The CDR3 spans 12 residues. Trimming shortened V by 1 base and J by 4 bases, and 4 bases separated the two germline ends. CDR3 loop: CASSQGGYGYTF. DNA for the CDR3: TGTGCCAGCAGCCAAGGGGGCTATGGCTACACCTTC. Combining the CDR3 with reference TRBV14 and TRBJ1-2 gives the whole variable domain EAGVTQFPSHSVIEKGQTVTLRCDPISGHDNLYWYRRVMGKEIKFLLHFVKESKQDESGMPNNRFLAERTGGTYSTLKVQPAELEDSGVYFCASSQGGYGYTFGSGTRLTVV.

This clonotype occurred a few times. CDR3 amino acids: CASRGQGNSPLHF. The CDR3 DNA follows: TGTGCCAGCAGGGGACAGGGGAATTCACCCCTCCACTTT. The chain has TRBV9 and TRBJ1-6, with 10 bases fitting TRBD1. With V trimmed by 5 bases and J by 7 bases, 0 bases remained unmatched. Germline loops: CDR1 SGDLS, CDR2 YYNGEE. The CDR3 is 13 amino acids.

The chain has TRBV27 and TRBJ2-3; 12 bases fit TRBD2. CDR1 MNHEY and CDR2 SMNVEV come from the germline V gene (reference sequence). The V and J ends lost 5 bases and 3 bases, in that order; junction bases with no gene match: 6. This CDR3 has 16 amino acids. In DNA, the CDR3 is TGTGCCAGCAGTACTCTAGCGGGGGGGGGGACAGATACGCAGTATTTT. This gives the protein CASSTLAGGGTDTQYF.

This clonotype was found many times. The rearrangement links TRBV6-5 to TRBJ1-3; D not certain. Per the germline V gene, CDR1 is MNHEY and CDR2 is SVGAGI. The V gene lost 0 bases and the J gene lost 0 bases, with 9 bases spanning the gap. The CDR3 has 16 amino acids. CDR3 protein: CASSYSRRNSGNTIYF. The CDR3 DNA sequence: TGTGCCAGCAGTTACTCACGCAGGAACTCTGGAAACACCATATATTTT.

This clonotype was detected ten times or more. This sequence joins TRBV29-1 and TRBJ2-2; D gene ambiguous. Trimming removed 7 bases at V and 6 bases at J, with 9 bases between. This CDR3 is 11 amino acids long. Germline values: CDR1 SQVTM, CDR2 ANQGSEA. Here the CDR3 DNA reads TGCAGCGGCATTGGTTCCGGGGAGCTGTTTTTT. Protein product: CSGIGSGELFF.

There are many counts of this clonotype. Germline and junction disagree at one end, which may indicate a read error. The chain couples TRBV2 to TRBJ2-4, with D tentatively TRBD2 (7 bases). The CDR3 is made up of 13 amino acids. CDR1 is SNHLY and CDR2 is FYNNEI in the germline V gene. The CDR3 is CASSVGGGDPPQF. The CDR3 DNA follows: TGTGCCAGCAGCGTAGGGGGAGGGGACCCTCCTCAGTTC.

This clonotype has ten or more counts. The chain has TRBV29-1 and TRBJ2-2; TRBD1 matches 8 bases. CDR1 is SQVTM and CDR2 is ANQGSEA in the germline V gene. The J segment lost 3 bases and the V segment lost 5 bases, leaving 5 bases of the junction unmatched. The CDR3 spans 14 residues. CDR3 loop: CSVTRGPDTGELFF. The DNA of the CDR3 is TGCAGCGTTACCAGGGGGCCGGACACCGGGGAGCTGTTTTTT.

Points on this clonotype: This may arise from a read error, as a much more abundant clone is one base away. The chain joins TRBV6-2 or TRBV6-3 to TRBJ1-1; D ambiguous. The CDR3 totals 15 residues. Trimming removed 6 bases at V and 4 bases at J, with 18 bases between. Germline assignment: CDR1 MNHEY and CDR2 SVGEGT. The CDR3 DNA reads as TGTGCCAGCAGCTGGGTAGCCTTCCGAGGCACTGAAGCTTTCTTT. Its protein product is CASSWVAFRGTEAFF.

This clonotype was seen ten or more times. The genes are TRBV7-2 and TRBJ2-3, with 11 bases fitting TRBD2. CDR3 length equals 17 residues. J lost 3 bases, V lost 2 bases, and 7 bases had no gene match. CDR1 and CDR2 from the germline V gene are SGHTA and FQGNSA. This CDR3 reads CASSLFSGGAGTDTQYF. The CDR3 DNA reads as TGTGCCAGCAGCTTATTTAGCGGGGGGGCGGGAACAGATACGCAGTATTTT.

In this sample, this clonotype turned up many times. The chain uses TRBV12-3 or TRBV12-4 and TRBJ1-5; maybe TRBD1 (6 bases). Deletions cut 5 bases from V and 7 bases from J, with 15 bases between. The CDR3 extends over 14 amino acids. The CDR3 region is CASSPQGLEQPQHF. CDR3 DNA: TGTGCCAGCAGTCCACAGGGACTAGAGCAGCCCCAGCATTTT.

Many counts were recorded for this clonotype. The chain uses TRBV12-3 or TRBV12-4 and TRBJ2-5, with D unresolved. The CDR3 loop spans 12 amino acids. V shed 2 bases and J shed 9 bases, with 10 bases lying between them. CDR3 nucleotides: TGTGCCAGCAGTTTAATAGTTGAGGCCCAGTACTTC. It is translated as CASSLIVEAQYF.

The chain joins TRBV9 to TRBJ2-7; D possibly matches TRBD1 or TRBD2 (5 bases each). The germline gives CDR1 SGDLS, CDR2 YYNGEE. This CDR3 region has 15 residues. Trimming pared 0 bases from V and 0 bases from J, leaving 10 bases between. CDR3 bases: TGTGCCAGCAGCGTAGGGTCAGGGAGCTCCTACGAGCAGTACTTC. The encoded protein is CASSVGSGSSYEQYF. Variable domain in full (rest from reference TRBV9 and TRBJ2-7): DSGVTQTPKHLITATGQRVTLRCSPRSGDLSVYWYQQSLDQGLQFLIQYYNGEERAKGNILERFSAQQFPDLHSELNLSSLELGDSALYFCASSVGSGSSYEQYFGPGTRLTVT.

This clonotype appeared many times. The V call is TRBV7-9, the J call TRBJ1-1; 7 bases agree with TRBD1. The germline V gene has CDR1 SEHNR and CDR2 FQNEAQ (reference sequence). The CDR3 has 16 residues. V gave up 2 bases and J gave up 0 bases; unmatched junction bases: 6. Written as DNA, the CDR3 is TGTGCCAGCAGCTTATGGGAGGGGGCGGTGAACACTGAAGCTTTCTTT. It specifies CASSLWEGAVNTEAFF.

This clonotype appeared many times. This rearrangement joins TRBV10-1 to TRBJ2-3; 7 bases line up with TRBD1. Unmatched junction bases numbered 6, after V lost 2 bases and J lost 1 base. The CDR3 consists of 16 residues. Germline assignment: CDR1 WNHNN and CDR2 SYGVQD (reference sequence). In DNA, the CDR3 is TGCGCCAGCAGTGAGCGTAGGACAGGCGGCACAGATACGCAGTATTTT. It codes for CASSERRTGGTDTQYF.

This clonotype has more than one count but fewer than ten. The chain employs TRBV12-3 or TRBV12-4 and TRBJ2-2; 7 nucleotides agree with TRBD2. CDR3 length equals 16 residues. V lost 5 bases, J lost 2 bases, and 8 bases stayed unmatched. The CDR3 here is CASSPLAELNTGELFF. The CDR3 nucleotides are TGTGCCAGCAGTCCCCTAGCGGAGCTTAACACCGGGGAGCTGTTTTTT.

This clonotype was counted many times. V is TRBV5-1 and J is TRBJ1-1; unclear D gene. CDR1 is SGHRS, CDR2 YFSETQ, per germline. The length of the CDR3 is 14 residues. V was clipped by 1 base and J by 7 bases, with 14 bases between them. CDR3 DNA sequence: TGCGCCAGCAGCTTGACTTCGAGAGTGGTTGAAGCTTTCTTT. Amino acids: CASSLTSRVVEAFF.

This clonotype came up many times. This rearrangement joins TRBV12-3 or TRBV12-4 to TRBJ1-1; tentatively, D is TRBD1 (6 bases). Trimming cost V 7 bases and J 1 base, with 13 bases left between them. This CDR3 contains 14 residues. CDR3 sequence: CASTRGAGNTEAFF. In DNA form, the CDR3 reads TGTGCCAGCACGCGGGGGGCCGGGAACACTGAAGCTTTCTTT.

This clonotype was detected many times. The V gene is TRBV20-1, the J gene TRBJ2-2; D gene uncertain. V was clipped by 0 bases and J by 6 bases, with 8 bases between them. Per germline, CDR1 DFQATT and CDR2 SNEGSKA (reference sequence). The CDR3 is made up of 13 amino acids. The CDR3 DNA sequence: TGCAGTGCTAGAGATCCGGGTTCCGGGGAGCTGTTTTTT. Translated: CSARDPGSGELFF.

This clonotype occurred many times. This chain connects TRBV7-2 to TRBJ2-2, with 9 bases identical to TRBD1. With V trimmed by 4 bases and J by 7 bases, 7 bases remained unmatched. The germline V gene encodes CDR1 SGHTA and CDR2 FQGNSA. The CDR3 covers 15 residues. The CDR3 DNA reads TGTGCCAGCAGCTGGGACAGGGCCATTGGCGGGGAGCTGTTTTTT. Its translation is CASSWDRAIGGELFF.

This clonotype was found many times. This chain links TRBV7-2 with TRBJ1-3; 10 positions match TRBD1. The CDR3 contains 15 residues. J gave up 4 bases and V 5 bases, and 5 bases lay outside the gene matches. Germline loops: CDR1 SGHTA, CDR2 FQGNSA. CDR3 residues: CASSLRTGGGNTIYF. Here the CDR3 DNA reads TGTGCCAGCAGCCTCCGGACAGGGGGGGGAAACACCATATATTTT.

The table lists this clonotype with many counts. The chain carries TRBV5-1 and TRBJ2-3; maybe TRBD2 (6 bases). This CDR3 is 14 amino acids long. CDR1 SGHRS and CDR2 YFSETQ come from the germline V gene. V was cut by 2 bases and J by 2 bases, with 9 bases left in between. CDR3 nucleotide sequence: TGCGCCAGCAGCTTCACTAGCCTCACAGATACGCAGTATTTT. Translating gives CASSFTSLTDTQYF.

This chain joins TRBV7-3 and TRBJ2-5, with TRBD1 identical over 8 bases. Germline trimming cut 5 bases from V and 5 bases from J; bases unmatched to any gene: 7. There are 14 residues in the CDR3. The germline CDR1 and CDR2 sequences are SGHTA and FQGTGA. The CDR3 DNA is TGTGCCAGCAGCCCAGGGGGCGTCCACGAGACCCAGTACTTC. This sequence encodes CASSPGGVHETQYF.